A single sample gave rise to the 21 T cell receptor beta chains below, sequenced in a study of cytomegalovirus exposure and HLA in healthy donors. A multiplex PCR was run with 60 Vbeta primers and 13 Jbeta primers. Sequencing was performed with immunoSEQ multiplex PCR; in TCRdb, only in-frame clones are kept and a portion is missing. The table records about 130,000 clones, 64% of them present only once. The sequencing input was PBMCs. These receptors originate from a woman aged 35 to 49 in good health and CMV-seronegative.

This clone has a handful of counts. The chain uses TRBV6-5 and TRBJ2-2; 8 bases agree with TRBD2. The germline CDR1 and CDR2 sequences are MNHEY and SVGAGI. The V gene end was trimmed by 4 bases and the J gene end by 7 bases; junction bases not matched to a gene: 11. This CDR3 is 16 amino acids long. The CDR3 spells CASSSFRGGLGGELFF. The CDR3 DNA is TGTGCCAGCAGTTCCTTTCGGGGGGGCCTGGGCGGGGAGCTGTTTTTT.

J is TRBJ2-3 and V is TRBV10-3, with TRBD2 identical over 11 bases. CDR1 is ENHRY and CDR2 is SYGVKD in the germline V gene. The CDR3 totals 16 residues. Trimming cost V 6 bases and J 0 bases; bases outside gene matches: 5. The CDR3 bases are TGTGCCATCAGGAACGGACTAGCGGGCAGCACAGATACGCAGTATTTT. Its protein is CAIRNGLAGSTDTQYF.

The J gene is TRBJ2-2, the V gene TRBV7-9, with 11 bases aligning to TRBD1. The length of the CDR3 is 16 residues. Germline assignment: CDR1 SEHNR and CDR2 FQNEAQ (reference sequence). Trimming cost V 5 bases and J 5 bases; bases outside gene matches: 7. CDR3 bases: TGTGCCAGCAGCGCCCGGGACAGGGGGTTGACCGGGGAGCTGTTTTTT. This gives the protein CASSARDRGLTGELFF.

This rearrangement joins TRBV25-1 to TRBJ2-1; TRBD1 is a possible D gene (5 bases). This CDR3 comprises 15 residues. CDR1 is MGHDK and CDR2 is SYGVNS in the germline V gene. V was trimmed by 1 base and J by 1 base, leaving 8 bases between them. The CDR3 is CASSESTGSYNEQFF. CDR3 DNA: TGTGCCAGCAGTGAATCAACAGGTTCCTACAATGAGCAGTTCTTC.

This sequence joins TRBV5-1 and TRBJ2-5; weak D call: TRBD2 (5 bases). The DNA end lines up better with TRBJ2-7; the J call may be wrong. Germline V CDR1 and CDR2: SGHRS, YFSETQ. The CDR3 has 14 residues. The CDR3: CASSPEGKNYEQYF. For the CDR3, the DNA is TGCGCCAGTTCTCCCGAGGGCAAGAACTACGAGCAGTACTTC.

This clone was counted only a few times. The gene calls are TRBV28 and TRBJ2-2; D unclear. The CDR3 loop spans 15 amino acids. CDR1 MDHEN and CDR2 SYDVKM come from the germline V gene. The V end lost 3 bases, the J end lost 0 bases, and 8 bases lay between the germline ends. CDR3 nucleotides: TGTGCCAGCAGTTTTGAGGCCGCGAACACCGGGGAGCTGTTTTTT. Encoded protein: CASSFEAANTGELFF.

V is TRBV7-2 and J is TRBJ1-1; 7 nucleotides line up with TRBD1. The CDR3 runs 13 residues. Unmatched junction bases numbered 11, after V lost 5 bases and J lost 11 bases. Germline-derived CDR1 and CDR2 are SGHTA and FQGNSA. Here the CDR3 reads CASSPVTGRVAFF. The CDR3 DNA reads as TGTGCCAGCAGCCCTGTGACAGGGAGAGTTGCTTTCTTT. Complete variable domain (other parts from reference TRBV7-2 and TRBJ1-1): GAGVSQSPSNKVTEKGKDVELRCDPISGHTALYWYRQSLGQGLEFLIYFQGNSAPDKSGLPSDRFSAERTGGSVSTLTIQRTQQEDSAVYLCASSPVTGRVAFFGQGTRLTVV.

The table lists this clone with a few counts. The V and J genes are TRBV5-4 and TRBJ1-1; TRBD1 might be the D (6 bases). The CDR3 contains 15 residues. The V gene lost 0 bases and the J gene lost 3 bases, with 12 bases spanning the gap. Per the germline V gene, CDR1 is SGHNT and CDR2 is YYREEE (reference sequence). The CDR3 DNA follows: TGTGCCAGCAGCTTGGCGGCCAGGGGAGACACTGAAGCTTTCTTT. As protein: CASSLAARGDTEAFF.

The gene calls are TRBV5-6 and TRBJ1-2; D perhaps matches TRBD1 (5 bases). Germline CDR1 reads SGHDT; CDR2 reads YYEEEE. The CDR3 extends over 12 amino acids. Trimming removed 7 bases from V and 6 bases from J, with 13 bases in between. Written as DNA, the CDR3 is TGTGCCAGCGCTATGGGGCGCGATGGCTACACCTTC. Encoded protein: CASAMGRDGYTF.

This chain links TRBV7-2 with TRBJ1-5; possible D gene TRBD1, 6 bases. CDR3 length: 14 amino acids. Germline V CDR1 and CDR2: SGHTA, FQGNSA. V lost 5 bases and J lost 5, with 13 bases in between. The CDR3 nucleotides are TGTGCCAGCAGCCCTGGACAGAACCATCAGCCCCAGCATTTT. It encodes CASSPGQNHQPQHF. The full variable domain, in which reference TRBV7-2 and TRBJ1-5 provide the parts outside the CDR3, is GAGVSQSPSNKVTEKGKDVELRCDPISGHTALYWYRQSLGQGLEFLIYFQGNSAPDKSGLPSDRFSAERTGGSVSTLTIQRTQQEDSAVYLCASSPGQNHQPQHFGDGTRLSIL.

The CDR3: CASSLYPQGGYEQYF. The CDR3, as DNA: TGTGCCAGCAGTTTATATCCCCAGGGGGGCTACGAGCAGTACTTC. The gene calls are TRBV27 and TRBJ2-7; D is possibly TRBD1 (7 bases). Trimming took 1 base from V and 3 from J, leaving 13 bases between them. There are 15 residues in the CDR3. Germline-derived CDR1 and CDR2 are MNHEY and SMNVEV (reference sequence).

This clone has only a few counts. This chain joins TRBV5-1 and TRBJ1-4; TRBD1 agrees at 7 bases. The J segment lost 8 bases and the V segment lost 0 bases, leaving 10 bases of the junction unmatched. CDR1 SGHRS and CDR2 YFSETQ come from the germline V gene. This CDR3 has 16 amino acids. CDR3 loop: CASSLAMAGGPEKLFF. Here the CDR3 DNA reads TGCGCCAGCAGCTTGGCCATGGCAGGGGGTCCCGAAAAACTGTTTTTT.

This sequence joins TRBV6-6 and TRBJ2-1; weak D call: TRBD1 (5 bases). The CDR3 is made up of 11 amino acids. Looked up from germline, CDR1 is MNHNY and CDR2 is SVGAGI (reference sequence). Trimming took off 10 bases at V and 5 bases at J, with 9 bases between the two ends. CDR3 protein: CATRTNNEQFF. The DNA for the CDR3 is TGTGCCACCCGGACAAACAATGAGCAGTTCTTC.

Here the CDR3 reads CASSMVGGSQETQYF. In DNA, the CDR3 is TGTGCCAGCAGTATGGTCGGGGGGTCACAAGAGACCCAGTACTTC. J is TRBJ2-5 and V is TRBV5-8, with 7 bases lining up with TRBD2. This CDR3 comprises 15 residues. Germline assignment: CDR1 SGHTS and CDR2 YDEGEE. Unmatched junction bases numbered 9, after V lost 5 bases and J lost 2 bases.

This clone has a handful of counts. The V call is TRBV5-1, the J call TRBJ1-2, with TRBD1 matching 9 bases. Per germline, CDR1 SGHRS and CDR2 YFSETQ. The CDR3 consists of 14 residues. The V segment lost 5 bases and the J segment 3 bases; nucleotides outside the gene matches: 5. The CDR3 DNA reads as TGCGCCAGCAGAACAGGGGGCGCCGACTATGGCTACACCTTC. This translates into CASRTGGADYGYTF.

This clone occurred once. The V and J genes are TRBV6-1 and TRBJ1-3, with 7 bases that match TRBD1. V was clipped by 3 bases and J by 5 bases; unmatched bases: 7. The CDR3 spans 15 residues. CDR1 and CDR2 (germline): MNHNS, SASEGT. The CDR3 DNA sequence: TGTGCCAGCAGTGAGATACAGGGGTCTCGAAACACCATATATTTT. Its protein is CASSEIQGSRNTIYF.

The chain carries TRBV5-1 and TRBJ1-6; 9 bases are shared with TRBD1. J was trimmed by 5 bases and V by 3 bases; bases with no gene match: 9. The CDR3 spans 17 residues. Germline V lookup: CDR1 SGHRS, CDR2 YFSETQ. CDR3 loop: CASSSSRTGANNSPLHF. Written as DNA, the CDR3 is TGCGCCAGCAGCTCTAGTCGGACAGGGGCGAATAATTCACCCCTCCACTTT.

The rearrangement links TRBV7-2 to TRBJ2-3; 9 bases are a match to TRBD2. Germline V gene sequence: CDR1 SGHTA, CDR2 FQGNSA. The CDR3 runs to 14 residues. The V and J ends lost 5 bases and 10 bases, in that order; junction bases with no gene match: 10. Here the CDR3 DNA reads TGTGCCAGCAGCCCCCGGCGGGGGGGCGGTGCGCAGTATTTT. Translating gives CASSPRRGGGAQYF.

The chain joins TRBV7-9 to TRBJ2-5; unclear D gene. CDR1 and CDR2 (germline): SEHNR, FQNEAQ (reference sequence). V lost 4 bases and J lost 7, with 13 bases in between. This CDR3 comprises 13 residues. CDR3 coding DNA: TGTGCCAGCAGCTCCGACTCTCTCGGGACCCAGTACTTC. Translated: CASSSDSLGTQYF.

Only one count was recorded for this clone. The J gene is TRBJ1-3, the V gene TRBV2, with 8 bases that match TRBD1. Germline-derived CDR1 and CDR2 are SNHLY and FYNNEI. Trimming removed 5 bases from V and 5 bases from J; junction bases left unmatched: 8. The CDR3 is made up of 15 amino acids. The CDR3: CASSPRQGARNTIYF. The CDR3 nucleotides read TGTGCCAGCAGTCCACGGCAGGGGGCCAGAAACACCATATATTTT.

This clone was detected a few times. The chain couples TRBV18 to TRBJ1-1; D may be TRBD1 (6 bases). Trimming removed 1 base at V and 4 bases at J, with 16 bases between. This CDR3 comprises 16 residues. CDR1 is KGHSH and CDR2 is LQKENI in the germline V gene. In DNA form, the CDR3 reads TGTGCCAGCTCACCACGGGGGCAGGCGGGGGGCACTGAAGCTTTCTTT. Amino acids: CASSPRGQAGGTEAFF. Using reference TRBV18 and TRBJ1-1 for the parts outside the CDR3, the full variable domain is NAGVMQNPRHLVRRRGQEARLRCSPMKGHSHVYWYRQLPEEGLKFMVYLQKENIIDESGMPKERFSAEFPKEGPSILRIQQVVRGDSAAYFCASSPRGQAGGTEAFFGQGTRLTVV.